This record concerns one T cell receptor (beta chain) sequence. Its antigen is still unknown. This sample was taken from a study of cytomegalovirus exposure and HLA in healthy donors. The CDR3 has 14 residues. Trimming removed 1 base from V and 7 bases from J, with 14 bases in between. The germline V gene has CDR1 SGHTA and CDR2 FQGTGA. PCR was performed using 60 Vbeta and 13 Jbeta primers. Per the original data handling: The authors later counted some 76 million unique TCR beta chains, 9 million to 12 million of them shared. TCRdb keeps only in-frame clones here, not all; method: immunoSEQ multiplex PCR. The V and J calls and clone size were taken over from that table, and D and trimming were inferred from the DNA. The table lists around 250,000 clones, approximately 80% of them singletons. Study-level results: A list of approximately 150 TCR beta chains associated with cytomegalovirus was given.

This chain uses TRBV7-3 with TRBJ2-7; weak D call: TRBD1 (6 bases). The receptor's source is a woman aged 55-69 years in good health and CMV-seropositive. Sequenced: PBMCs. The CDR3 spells CASSLNRARREQYF. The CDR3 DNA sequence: TGTGCCAGCAGCTTAAACAGGGCGAGGAGAGAGCAGTACTTC.